The 19 T cell receptor beta chains in this list originate from one sample, sequenced in a study of cytomegalovirus exposure and HLA in healthy donors. PCR amplification relied on 60 Vbeta primers (plus 13 Jbeta primers). The data were produced by immunoSEQ multiplex PCR, yet TCRdb's version contains in-frame clones alone and is incomplete. This sample has some 200,000 clones, with roughly three quarters found just once. Source material: PBMCs. The receptors here all came from a man between 45 and 60 years old in good health and CMV-seronegative.

This clone was detected a few times. V is TRBV27 and J is TRBJ2-5, with D tentatively TRBD1 (6 bases). The germline V and J ends were trimmed by 5 bases and 4 bases, with 14 bases remaining between them. Germline CDR1 MNHEY, CDR2 SMNVEV (reference sequence). The CDR3 covers 14 residues. The CDR3 nucleotides read TGTGCCAGCAGTCTCAACAGGGTTTCAGAGACCCAGTACTTC. This encodes CASSLNRVSETQYF.

This clone was observed a handful of times. J is TRBJ2-7 and V is TRBV7-9; D may be TRBD1 (6 bases). Deletions cut 4 bases from V and 3 bases from J, with 13 bases between. The CDR3 contains 14 residues. In germline, CDR1 is SEHNR, CDR2 FQNEAQ (reference sequence). For the CDR3, the DNA is TGTGCCAGCAGCTCCTGGGACACCAACTACGAGCAGTACTTC. The encoded protein is CASSSWDTNYEQYF. Drawing the rest from reference TRBV7-9 and TRBJ2-7, the complete variable domain is DTGVSQNPRHKITKRGQNVTFRCDPISEHNRLYWYRQTLGQGPEFLTYFQNEAQLEKSRLLSDRFSAERPKGSFSTLEIQRTEQGDSAMYLCASSSWDTNYEQYFGPGTRLTVT.

V is TRBV28 and J is TRBJ2-7; D remains ambiguous. Trimming shortened V by 2 bases and J by 7 bases, and 12 bases separated the two germline ends. The CDR3 consists of 13 residues. The V gene's germline CDR1 is MDHEN and CDR2 SYDVKM. CDR3 sequence (DNA): TGTGCCAGCAGTTTAAAGACCCCCGGGGAGCAGTACTTC. Translating it yields CASSLKTPGEQYF.

V usage is TRBV28 and J usage is TRBJ1-5; the D is unclear. Germline CDR1 and CDR2: MDHEN and SYDVKM. The CDR3 runs to 14 residues. The germline V and J ends were trimmed by 3 bases and 5 bases, with 11 bases remaining between them. The CDR3 DNA is TGTGCCAGCAGTTTTGGGCAGAAAGATCAGCCCCAGCATTTT. Translating it yields CASSFGQKDQPQHF.

The rearrangement uses TRBV7-3 and TRBJ2-1; 8 bases map to TRBD2. Trimming removed 2 bases from V and 6 bases from J; junction bases left unmatched: 6. The V gene's germline CDR1 is SGHTA and CDR2 FQGTGA. This CDR3 has 15 residues. The CDR3 DNA reads TGTGCCAGCAGCTTACTTAGCGGGGACCGCAATGAGCAGTTCTTC. Translating it yields CASSLLSGDRNEQFF.

This chain uses TRBV7-6 with TRBJ2-5; 14 bases are a match to TRBD2. The junction had 3 bases not matched to a gene; V was cut back by 5 bases and J by 4 bases. Per the germline V gene, CDR1 is SGHVS and CDR2 is FNYEAQ. This CDR3 has 15 amino acids. CDR3 residues: CASSGGLAGVETQYF. The DNA of the CDR3 is TGTGCCAGCAGCGGGGGACTAGCGGGAGTAGAGACCCAGTACTTC.

The chain links TRBV28 to TRBJ2-2; 8 bases fit TRBD2. V lost 4 bases to trimming and J lost 6 bases; unmatched junction nucleotides: 7. The CDR3 consists of 15 residues. CDR1 MDHEN and CDR2 SYDVKM come from the germline V gene. The chain's CDR3 is CASSSPGTRAGELFF. CDR3 bases: TGTGCCAGCAGTTCTCCCGGGACTAGAGCCGGGGAGCTGTTTTTT.

A few counts support this clone. V and J are TRBV5-6 and TRBJ1-4; D uncertain. V lost 0 bases to trimming and J lost 7 bases, with 16 bases between them. This CDR3 spans 16 amino acids. CDR1 and CDR2 from the germline V gene are SGHDT and YYEEEE. The CDR3 nucleotides read TGTGCCAGCAGCTTGGCCCAATGGCCCCAGGCTGAAAAACTGTTTTTT. Translation gives CASSLAQWPQAEKLFF.

This clone was recorded only once. The chain has TRBV5-4 and TRBJ2-5, with 8 bases matching TRBD1. This CDR3 has 15 residues. V was pared by 4 bases and J by 4 bases, with 9 bases of the junction left unmatched. Germline V gene lookup returns CDR1 SGHNT and CDR2 YYREEE (reference sequence). As DNA, the CDR3 is TGTGCCAGCAGCGTTACAGGGGGGATAGCAGAGACCCAGTACTTC. Its protein is CASSVTGGIAETQYF.

The CDR3: CASSSRRGGSYEQYF. The CDR3, as DNA: TGTGCCAGCAGCTCCAGGCGGGGGGGGTCCTACGAGCAGTACTTC. This chain connects TRBV7-2 to TRBJ2-7; 9 nucleotides align to TRBD2. The V segment lost 4 bases and the J segment 1 base; nucleotides outside the gene matches: 5. Germline-derived CDR1 and CDR2 are SGHTA and FQGNSA. The length of the CDR3 is 15 residues.

The chain links TRBV4-1 to TRBJ2-7, with TRBD1 matching 8 bases. This CDR3 is built from 16 residues. Germline CDR1 and CDR2: MGHRA and YSYEKL. J was trimmed by 3 bases and V by 1 base; bases with no gene match: 8. The CDR3 loop reads CASSQAAGGNNYEQYF. The CDR3, as DNA: TGCGCCAGCAGCCAAGCGGCAGGGGGCAATAACTACGAGCAGTACTTC.

In regard to this clone: One junction end disagrees with the germline gene, perhaps due to a read error. Distinct nucleotide sequences in the sample also encode this CDR3. The V and J genes are TRBV4-1 and TRBJ1-5; tentative D call: TRBD1 (5 bases). The CDR3 is 15 residues long. Germline values: CDR1 MGHRA, CDR2 YSYEKL. The CDR3 nucleotides are TGCGCCAGCAGCCTAGGGGCCAGTGGCAATCAACCCCAGCATTTT. This encodes CASSLGASGNQPQHF.

The rearrangement uses TRBV12-5 and TRBJ1-1; D gene uncertain. Germline V gene lookup returns CDR1 LGHNT and CDR2 FRNRAP. The CDR3 consists of 13 residues. V dropped 3 bases and J dropped 4 bases, with 9 bases sitting between them. DNA of the CDR3: TGTGCTAGTGGTTTAAAGGAGGGCACTGAAGCTTTCTTT. Translating gives CASGLKEGTEAFF.

This clone was found once. The DNA for the CDR3 is TGTGCCAGCAGCCAAGATAGACTGGGAGAGACCCAGTACTTC. It encodes CASSQDRLGETQYF. V and J are TRBV4-2 and TRBJ2-5; no reliable D call. Germline CDR1 LGHNA, CDR2 YNFKEQ. V dropped 0 bases and J dropped 4 bases, with 9 bases sitting between them. This CDR3 region has 14 residues.

The rearrangement uses TRBV28 and TRBJ2-7, with 12 bases aligning to TRBD1. Germline trimming cut 6 bases from V and 7 bases from J; bases unmatched to any gene: 7. This CDR3 contains 14 residues. From germline, CDR1 is MDHEN and CDR2 SYDVKM. CDR3 nucleotide sequence: TGTGCCAGCAGGGGGACAGGGGGCGCGGGGGAGCAGTACTTC. Translation: CASRGTGGAGEQYF.

The gene calls are TRBV10-1 and TRBJ1-5; D is undetermined. Germline V lookup: CDR1 WNHNN, CDR2 SYGVQD (reference sequence). The CDR3 covers 16 residues. The V end was cut by 3 bases, the J end by 0 bases, with 12 bases between. The CDR3 loop is CASSEGVHFSNQPQHF. The CDR3 nucleotides are TGCGCCAGCAGTGAAGGAGTACACTTTAGCAATCAGCCCCAGCATTTT.

This rearrangement joins TRBV11-3 to TRBJ2-2; D unresolved. There are 15 residues in the CDR3. The V end lost 1 base, the J end lost 0 bases, and 6 bases lay between the germline ends. Per germline, CDR1 SGHNT and CDR2 YENEEA. In nucleotides, the CDR3 is TGTGCCAGCAGCTTAGTATCTTCGAACACCGGGGAGCTGTTTTTT. Translated: CASSLVSSNTGELFF.

The chain joins TRBV27 to TRBJ2-3; D may be TRBD1 (6 bases). Germline CDR1 MNHEY, CDR2 SMNVEV (reference sequence). Trimming shortened V by 2 bases and J by 5 bases, and 14 bases separated the two germline ends. The CDR3 is 15 residues long. The CDR3 spells CASSLGNRVGDTQYF. DNA of the CDR3: TGTGCCAGCAGTTTAGGGAACAGGGTGGGAGATACGCAGTATTTT.

This clone has only one observation. The chain has TRBV10-3 and TRBJ2-3; 9 positions match TRBD2. The CDR3 runs to 17 residues. Germline loops: CDR1 ENHRY, CDR2 SYGVKD. Unmatched junction bases numbered 5, after V lost 0 bases and J lost 1 base. The CDR3 loop reads CAISESVAGVGTDTQYF. The CDR3, as DNA: TGTGCCATCAGTGAGTCGGTAGCGGGAGTTGGCACAGATACGCAGTATTTT.